The 9 T cell receptor beta chains given below trace back to one sample, sequenced in a study of STAT5B mutations in CD4+ large granular lymphocyte leukemia. Assay: immunoSEQ multiplex PCR; the TCRdb copy retains only in-frame clones and omits some. The table records tens of thousands of clones, roughly 72% of them present only once. Material: CD4+ T cells from blood buffy coats. The receptors shown here come from a human donor in good health.

The chain links TRBV28 to TRBJ1-2; D gene uncertain. The CDR3 is 13 residues long. Germline CDR1 and CDR2: MDHEN and SYDVKM. V was cut by 3 bases and J by 5 bases, with 10 bases left in between. The CDR3 protein is CASSFGRSYGYTF. The CDR3 DNA is TGTGCCAGCAGTTTTGGGAGAAGTTATGGCTACACCTTC.

This clone came up a few times. V usage is TRBV7-9 and J usage is TRBJ2-3; D not certain. Germline loops: CDR1 SEHNR, CDR2 FQNEAQ (reference sequence). V gave up 11 bases and J gave up 2 bases, with 14 bases separating them. The CDR3 contains 13 residues. The CDR3 region is CALPAEPTDTQYF. CDR3 DNA sequence: TGTGCCCTCCCGGCGGAGCCCACAGATACGCAGTATTTT.

This clone was seen only once. The CDR3 is CASRPREKMNTEAFF. CDR3 sequence (DNA): TGTGCCAGCCGACCTAGGGAAAAAATGAACACTGAAGCTTTCTTT. The genes are TRBV7-9 and TRBJ1-1, with no clear D. Germline CDR1 SEHNR, CDR2 FQNEAQ (reference sequence). CDR3 length equals 15 residues. V dropped 8 bases and J dropped 0 bases, with 16 bases sitting between them. Variable domain in full (rest from reference TRBV7-9 and TRBJ1-1): DTGVSQNPRHKITKRGQNVTFRCDPISEHNRLYWYRQTLGQGPEFLTYFQNEAQLEKSRLLSDRFSAERPKGSFSTLEIQRTEQGDSAMYLCASRPREKMNTEAFFGQGTRLTVV.

V is TRBV4-3 and J is TRBJ2-1; D remains unclear. There are 12 residues in the CDR3. Between the trimmed V and J ends, which lost 5 bases and 6 bases, there was a span of 8 bases. Germline V gene sequence: CDR1 LGHNA, CDR2 YSLEER. As DNA, the CDR3 is TGCGCCAGCAGCAAAACGAGCAATGAGCAGTTCTTC. Protein sequence: CASSKTSNEQFF.

The rearrangement uses TRBV28 and TRBJ2-5, with D unresolved. Trimming pared 5 bases from V and 2 bases from J, leaving 9 bases between. Germline loops: CDR1 MDHEN, CDR2 SYDVKM. This CDR3 region has 13 residues. This CDR3 reads CASSLVQQETQYF. CDR3 nucleotides: TGTGCCAGCAGTCTAGTACAGCAAGAGACCCAGTACTTC.

This clone was counted a few times. The chain is built from TRBV12-2 and TRBJ2-7. TRBV12-2 is shown as a pseudogene. The CDR3 sequence is 16 residues long. Here the CDR3 DNA reads TGTGCAAGTCGCCACTACGGGCAGAACGAGGTCTACGAGCAGTACTTC. Its protein is CASRHYGQNEVYEQYF.

The V and J genes are TRBV6-6 and TRBJ2-7; a weak D match, TRBD1 (5 bases). The length of the CDR3 is 15 residues. CDR1 and CDR2 from the germline V gene are MNHNY and SVGAGI (reference sequence). V was shortened by 4 bases and J by 4 bases, with 17 bases between the two germline ends. The CDR3, as DNA: TGTGCCAGCAGTTCGCCGAGGACAACCGAATACGAGCAGTACTTC. Translated: CASSSPRTTEYEQYF.

The J gene is TRBJ2-7, the V gene TRBV7-2; 7 bases fit TRBD1. This CDR3 contains 13 residues. The germline V gene has CDR1 SGHTA and CDR2 FQGNSA. The ends lost 5 bases at V and 5 bases at J; junction bases unmatched: 6. DNA for the CDR3: TGTGCCAGCAGCGCCGACAGGGCCGACGAGCAGTACTTC. Amino acid sequence: CASSADRADEQYF.

The chain links TRBV27 to TRBJ1-2, with TRBD1 identical over 8 bases. The CDR3 runs to 13 residues. Germline lookup yields CDR1 MNHEY and CDR2 SMNVEV (reference sequence). V gave up 3 bases and J gave up 8 bases; unmatched junction bases: 5. The CDR3 sequence is CASSFPDRGGYTF. DNA of the CDR3: TGTGCCAGCAGTTTCCCCGACAGGGGAGGCTACACCTTC.